The clone carrying this TCR beta chain was recorded at least ten times. Its antigen is currently unknown. This CDR3 is built from 16 residues. CDR1 and CDR2 from the germline V gene are MNHEY and SMNVEV (reference sequence). V lost 5 bases and J 5 bases, leaving 19 bases between the germline ends. This sample is part of a study of cytomegalovirus exposure and HLA in healthy donors. Study results and caveats: Roughly uniform sequencing depth across donors was assumed, possibly incorrectly. In a later analysis, HLA-C alleles had the fewest associated TCRs, DRB1 alleles the most. A later analysis by the authors found several of the most significant clusters apparently linked to common viral pathogens.

PCR involved 60 Vbeta and 13 Jbeta primers. Here immunoSEQ multiplex PCR was the method, and the copy in TCRdb shows in-frame clones only, minus some. This sample has fewer than 85,000 clones; around 76% occur once, and the top ten carry around 5.1%. The gene calls are TRBV27 and TRBJ2-1; a possible D gene is TRBD2 (7 bases). The sample comprised PBMCs. The sequence was collected from a male donor in good health and CMV-seropositive. This CDR3 reads CASSPEGGGRNNEQFF. The CDR3 nucleotides read TGTGCCAGCAGTCCCGAAGGGGGGGGGAGGAACAATGAGCAGTTCTTC.